This TCR beta chain was recorded in a study of cytomegalovirus exposure and HLA in healthy donors (dated by TCRdb to about 2017). As for the study more broadly: According to an earlier analysis of 550 to 700 of the donors, some 170 million T cells yielded 90 million to 140 million unique TCR beta sequences and approximately 300 Gb of sequence data. Of the approximately 400 genotyped donors, over 70% fell in the genetic ancestry cluster associated with self-reported Caucasian donors. The study combined high-throughput TCR immunosequencing, statistical association of individual TCRs with disease status, and machine learning to predict cytomegalovirus infection status. Using immunosequencing, the study profiled T cell repertoires from about 650 subjects and related those repertoires to cytomegalovirus serostatus. A later analysis re-analyzed previously published TCR beta repertoires from 650 to 800 donors and added high-resolution HLA genotyping to study TCR occurrence patterns. Roughly 300 gigabases of sequencing data and around 90 million unique TCR sequences made up an early release that covered several hundred HLA-typed donors. The aim of the study was to test whether cataloging public T cell receptors could identify signatures of past pathogen exposure. The number of typed donors differed by locus: roughly 629-640 for A, B, C, DRB1 and DQB1; approximately 530 for DQA1; 606 for DPA1; and roughly 450 for DPB1. The later analysis used no new phenotypic data to find candidate immune exposures, relying instead on TCR beta sequences and their occurrence across donors. Besides the first cohort of under 700 subjects, a separate validation cohort made up of over a hundred different subjects was used. In an earlier analysis of 587 of the donors, high-throughput TCR beta sequencing was used to judge whether each TCR beta V gene segment behaved as functional or pseudogenic. Every discovery cohort repertoire had been produced on one sequencing platform. In a later genetic analysis, genome-wide SNP genotypes for about three fifths of the roughly 670 donors were used, and that subset was treated as a discovery cohort. Across some 400 genotyped donors of the cohort, an average of 235,054 unique TCR beta nucleotide sequences per donor were sequenced, and 15% to 20% of those sequences were non-productive. Donor age, sex, ethnicity and CMV serostatus were compiled together with the repertoire data. Class I and class II HLA loci were covered by the typing at four-digit resolution. About 5 DR-DQ haplotypes were handled as single units for association and clustering, since linkage in the cohort was strong.

The investigation overall reported the following: A later analysis found that TCR association rates varied across HLA loci, with DRB1 alleles showing the most associated TCRs and HLA-C alleles the fewest. A later genetic analysis reported fewer N-insertions in productive TCRs among donors in an Asian-associated ancestry cluster than the roughly 700-donor mean. Only TCR beta chains were sequenced in this cohort, and the absence of alpha or paired-chain data limited detectable features. The authors suggested that the approach could potentially be extended to other disease states and immunological phenotypes. In vitro tests confirmed that a few of the cytomegalovirus-associated TCR beta chains recognize cytomegalovirus antigens. Because the 87-base-pair reads could not distinguish some IMGT-functional V segments, including TRBV6-2 and TRBV6-3, those segments were excluded. Linkage disequilibrium might explain the correlated functional status among segregating V segments, but an unknown experimental factor could not be ruled out. The classifier was reported to diagnose cytomegalovirus status with high specificity and sensitivity in both the original and validation cohorts. The only immune exposure information available for the cohort was CMV serostatus. A later analysis found that most CMV-associated TCR beta chains appeared HLA-restricted, with HLA associations seemingly driven largely by CMV exposure. A further reported finding was that TCR beta sequences accurately predicted the HLA-A and HLA-B alleles for most subjects in the first cohort. A cluster of highly shared sequence variants was judged likely to represent a technical artifact of the sequencing pipeline. The presence/absence analyses assumed that sequencing depth was roughly uniform across donors, and that assumption may not be true. Most TCR sequences were seen in very few donors, while some public TCRs were found in many individuals. Because some donors lacked HLA typing at each locus, the association tests relied only on the typed subset. A later genetic analysis associated a missense DCLRE1C variant with V-gene and J-gene trimming of TCR beta chains, and an independent cohort replicated the association. According to a later analysis, parvovirus B19, influenza, CMV and Epstein-Barr virus appeared linked to several top co-occurrence clusters. In an earlier analysis of around 500 of the donors, most TCR beta V segments appeared in productive rearrangements about 87% or about 30% of the time, broadly matching IMGT annotations. When HLA alleles, especially DR and DQ, strongly co-occurred, TCR associations were difficult to assign to individual alleles. In a later analysis, 16,951 TCR beta sequences were associated with specific HLA alleles at a false discovery rate of 0.05. In a later analysis, HLA-associated TCR beta chains were found to be more clonally expanded and to have lower generation probabilities than equally common non-associated chains. About 15 rarely observed V segments, including chromosome 9 orphons, were excluded from the earlier analysis of about 600 of the donors because counts were too low. The study gave a list of some 150 TCR beta chains associated with cytomegalovirus.

In total, roughly 710 healthy bone marrow donors made up the cohort. Cohort members were all nominally healthy when sampled, although unrecorded immune exposures were likely present. The donor tested CMV seronegative, placing the donor among the 350 or so seronegative members of the cohort. Every donor gave a peripheral blood sample, and the peripheral blood mononuclear cells from that sample were used for TCR beta sequencing. Genomic DNA extraction from the blood cell samples was performed with the Qiagen DNeasy Blood Extraction Kit. The protocol used for the library was the immunoSEQ multiplex PCR assay. The multiplex PCR relied on a mix of 60 forward primers for TCR Vbeta segments and 13 reverse primers for TCR Jbeta segments. Amplification of the CDR3 region of rearranged TCR beta genes was performed with a multiplex PCR assay on genomic DNA. On the Illumina HiSeq System, the amplified TCR beta libraries were sequenced as 87-base-pair reads. Turning to the authors' computational methods: A later analysis tallied tens of millions of unique TCR beta chains across the roughly 610 repertoires, and about 10 million of those chains were shared by two or more donors. Raw reads were error-corrected and collapsed into unique sequences with a nearest-neighbor algorithm that merged closely related sequences to remove PCR and sequencing errors. Alignment of CDR3 sequences to IMGT reference sequences was used to assign V, D and J gene segments. For a sequence to be retained, a match of at least six nucleotides was required to both a V gene segment and a J gene segment. A rearrangement was called productive if the CDR3 had no stop codons and remained in frame with V and J, and every other rearrangement was called non-productive. Following IMGT convention, CDR3 was defined as the stretch from the second conserved V-encoded cysteine up to the conserved J-encoded phenylalanine. The earlier analysis of about 620 of the donors excluded sequences that lacked an unambiguous match to a single V gene segment. In an earlier analysis of a few hundred of the donors, V segments were called functional above 56.7% productive rearrangements and were called segregating when the between-donor standard deviation exceeded 5%. A statistical classification framework was built for diagnosing cytomegalovirus status from the catalog of TCR beta chain sequences. V and J gene assignment, in a later analysis, came from comparing TCR nucleotide sequences with IMGT/GENE-DB human TR gene sequences. Using the TCRdist pipeline, a later analysis assigned CDR3 sequences along with most-parsimonious VDJ recombination scenarios. In a later analysis, each TCR beta chain was defined by its CDR3 amino acid sequence together with its V-gene family, and reads without a unique V-gene family were excluded. In a later analysis, 450 to 600 highly shared, low-generation-probability nucleotide sequences were removed to address suspected cross-contamination and a sequencing artifact. A later analysis calculated a clonal expansion index for each public chain from normalized within-repertoire ranks of inferred template counts. In a later analysis, generation probabilities were computed using a VDJ recombination model fitted to out-of-frame rearrangements, and the results were checked against IGoR. In a later analysis, hypergeometric tests were used to score TCR-TCR, TCR-HLA and TCR-CMV co-occurrence, with a repertoire-size bias correction applied to TCR pairs. To estimate false discovery rates, a later analysis permuted the HLA or CMV assignments 20 times. In a later analysis, co-occurring TCRs were grouped with DBSCAN, and TCRdist sequence similarity was added when clustering was performed within HLA-allele-positive subsets. Co-occurrence clustering excluded repertoires with fewer than 30,000 or more than 120,000 public chains, plus five with anomalous nucleotide sharing. The table was pulled from immuneACCESS by TCRdb, which kept in-frame rearrangements only. Such tables lose some clones; where checked, under half of the loss comes from unresolved V genes, and the rest has no known cause. V and J calls and clone size are those listed in that table; D and trimming were worked out from the DNA. This sample lists about 140,000 clones; roughly 80% were detected once. 1.2% of the sample is held by the ten biggest clonotypes.

As for this clone: Its binding antigen is unknown. The record has no base qualities; no much larger clone is one base away.

Taken from the germline V gene, the CDR1 and CDR2 loops are SQVTM and ANQGSEA. The CDR3 starts with the cysteine, ends with the phenylalanine, and has 15 residues. The CDR3 DNA has 45 bases and is translated from base 1. V drops 1 base and J drops 3 bases, leaving 13 bases in between. This chain joins TRBV29-1 to TRBJ2-1, with a weak D call of TRBD2 (5 bases match). This sequence was found in a female donor in good health and CMV-seronegative. Source material: PBMCs. The nucleotides read TGCAGCGTTGAAGTGGCTAGCTGGGGCTACAATGAGCAGTTCTTC. Its amino acids are CSVEVASWGYNEQFF.